Given below is one T cell receptor (beta chain) in context. The CDR3 spans 15 residues. The V gene end was trimmed by 5 bases and the J gene end by 8 bases; junction bases not matched to a gene: 8. Germline CDR1 and CDR2: MNHEY and SVGAGI. This sample stems from a study of control samples from healthy donors and cancer patients. The assay was immunoSEQ multiplex PCR, and TCRdb's table has in-frame clones only and misses some. The profile covers about 150,000 clones, with 75% to 95% appearing a single time and more than 3% taken by the ten largest. Material for sequencing was blood. The rearrangement joins TRBV6-5 to TRBJ1-6; 8 bases match TRBD1. The TCR sequence derives from a man aged 30 to 45 in good health. CDR3: CASSPDGTGHSPLHF. The CDR3 nucleotides read TGTGCCAGCAGTCCCGACGGGACAGGCCATTCACCCCTCCACTTT.